One sample yielded the 6 T cell receptor beta chains listed below, sequenced in a study of cytomegalovirus exposure and HLA in healthy donors. The PCR had 60 Vbeta and 13 Jbeta primers. Profiling relied on immunoSEQ multiplex PCR, and the TCRdb table lists in-frame clones only, not all of them. The table records over 100,000 clones, 8.9% of them present only once. The sample comprised PBMCs. The receptors shown here come from a woman aged 40 to 50 in good health and CMV-seropositive.

This clone showed up just a few times. The J gene is TRBJ1-2, the V gene TRBV7-9, with D maybe TRBD1 (6 bases). This CDR3 has 14 amino acids. CDR1 and CDR2 (germline): SEHNR, FQNEAQ (reference sequence). The V end lost 1 base, the J end lost 5 bases, and 11 bases lay between the germline ends. CDR3: CASSLGDNSYGYTF. The CDR3 DNA follows: TGTGCCAGCAGCTTAGGGGACAACTCATATGGCTACACCTTC. Drawing the rest from reference TRBV7-9 and TRBJ1-2, the complete variable domain is DTGVSQNPRHKITKRGQNVTFRCDPISEHNRLYWYRQTLGQGPEFLTYFQNEAQLEKSRLLSDRFSAERPKGSFSTLEIQRTEQGDSAMYLCASSLGDNSYGYTFGSGTRLTVV.

The chain employs TRBV18 and TRBJ1-1; 7 nucleotides agree with TRBD1. The CDR3 is made up of 14 amino acids. Losses at the gene ends were 1 base for V and 10 bases for J; bases not matched to a gene: 9. From germline, CDR1 is KGHSH and CDR2 LQKENI. CDR3 sequence: CASSPRIQGDGAFF. The CDR3 region has the DNA TGTGCCAGCTCACCACGCATCCAGGGGGACGGAGCTTTCTTT.

The chain carries TRBV7-8 and TRBJ1-4; perhaps TRBD1 as D (5 bases). In germline, CDR1 is SGHVS, CDR2 FQNEAQ. With 0 bases removed from V and 8 bases from J, the gap between germline ends came to 13 bases. This CDR3 has 15 amino acids. In DNA, the CDR3 is TGTGCCAGCAGCTTAGCGCCGCAGGGAAAGGAAAAACTGTTTTTT. It encodes CASSLAPQGKEKLFF.

Only a few counts were recorded for this clone. The V call is TRBV10-3, the J call TRBJ1-2; D gene ambiguous. V shed 10 bases and J shed 0 bases, with 12 bases lying between them. CDR3 length equals 13 residues. The germline CDR1 and CDR2 sequences are ENHRY and SYGVKD. CDR3 coding DNA: TGTGCCACCGATTTCGGTGCTAACTATGGCTACACCTTC. This gives the protein CATDFGANYGYTF.

The genes are TRBV28 and TRBJ1-1; no reliable D call. V lost 2 bases, J lost 1 base, and 8 bases lay in between. The CDR3 totals 14 residues. Germline-derived CDR1 and CDR2 are MDHEN and SYDVKM. The DNA for the CDR3 is TGTGCCAGCAGTTTAGGCCAGGCGAACACTGAAGCTTTCTTT. Translated, it gives CASSLGQANTEAFF.

In this sample, this clone turned up a few times. The rearrangement links TRBV5-1 to TRBJ2-5; 9 bases are a match to TRBD2. The CDR3 extends over 15 amino acids. The trim removed 3 bases at V and 2 bases at J, leaving 5 bases unmatched. Germline V lookup: CDR1 SGHRS, CDR2 YFSETQ. CDR3 in amino acids: CASSYSGGRQETQYF. The DNA of the CDR3 is TGCGCCAGCAGCTATAGCGGGGGTCGTCAAGAGACCCAGTACTTC. Looking up the rest from reference TRBV5-1 and TRBJ2-5 gives the full variable domain: KAGVTQTPRYLIKTRGQQVTLSCSPISGHRSVSWYQQTPGQGLQFLFEYFSETQRNKGNFPGRFSGRQFSNSRSEMNVSTLELGDSALYLCASSYSGGRQETQYFGPGTRLLVL.